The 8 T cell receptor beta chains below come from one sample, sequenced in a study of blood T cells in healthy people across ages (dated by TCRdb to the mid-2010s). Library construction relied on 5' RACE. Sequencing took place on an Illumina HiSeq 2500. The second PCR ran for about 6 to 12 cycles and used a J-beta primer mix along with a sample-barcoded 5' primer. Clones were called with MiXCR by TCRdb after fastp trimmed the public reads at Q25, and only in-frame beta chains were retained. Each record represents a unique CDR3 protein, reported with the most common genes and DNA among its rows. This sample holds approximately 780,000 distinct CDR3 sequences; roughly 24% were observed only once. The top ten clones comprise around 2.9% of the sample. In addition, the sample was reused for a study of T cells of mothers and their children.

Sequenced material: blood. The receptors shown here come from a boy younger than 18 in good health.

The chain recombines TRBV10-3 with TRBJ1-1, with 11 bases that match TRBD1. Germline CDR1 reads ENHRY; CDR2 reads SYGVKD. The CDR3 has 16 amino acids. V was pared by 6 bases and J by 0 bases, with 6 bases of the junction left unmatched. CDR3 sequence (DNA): TGTGCCATCAGACCCGGGACAGGGGGAATGAACACTGAAGCTTTCTTT. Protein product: CAIRPGTGGMNTEAFF.

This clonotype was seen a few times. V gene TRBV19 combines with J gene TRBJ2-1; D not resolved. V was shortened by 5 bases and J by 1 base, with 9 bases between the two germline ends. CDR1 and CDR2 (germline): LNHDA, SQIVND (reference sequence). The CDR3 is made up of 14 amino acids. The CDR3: CASSPQASYNEQFF. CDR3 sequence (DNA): TGTGCCAGTAGTCCTCAGGCTTCCTACAATGAGCAGTTCTTC.

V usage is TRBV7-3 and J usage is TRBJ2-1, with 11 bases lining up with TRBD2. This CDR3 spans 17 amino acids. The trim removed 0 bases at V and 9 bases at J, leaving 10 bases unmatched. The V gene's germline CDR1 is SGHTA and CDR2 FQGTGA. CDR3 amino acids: CASSLTFTSGGRGEQFF. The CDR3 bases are TGTGCCAGCAGCTTAACGTTTACTAGCGGGGGCCGGGGTGAGCAGTTCTTC.

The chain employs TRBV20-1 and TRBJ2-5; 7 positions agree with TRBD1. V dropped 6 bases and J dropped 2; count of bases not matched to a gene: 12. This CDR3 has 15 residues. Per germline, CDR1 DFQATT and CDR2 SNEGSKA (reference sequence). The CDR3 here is CSAGTDQLPQETQYF. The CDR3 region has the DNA TGCAGTGCAGGGACAGACCAACTGCCTCAAGAGACCCAGTACTTC.

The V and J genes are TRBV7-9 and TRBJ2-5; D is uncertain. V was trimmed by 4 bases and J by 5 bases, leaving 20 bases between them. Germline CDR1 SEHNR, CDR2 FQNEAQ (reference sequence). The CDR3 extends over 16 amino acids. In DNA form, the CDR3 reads TGTGCCAGCAGCTCGAAATTCGGCCTCGTGAGTGAGACCCAGTACTTC. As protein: CASSSKFGLVSETQYF.

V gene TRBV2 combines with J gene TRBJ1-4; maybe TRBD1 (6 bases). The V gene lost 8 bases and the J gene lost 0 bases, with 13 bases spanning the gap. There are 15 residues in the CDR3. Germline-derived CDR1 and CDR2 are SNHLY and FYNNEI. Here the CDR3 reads CASGGGSATNEKLFF. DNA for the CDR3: TGTGCCAGCGGGGGGGGCAGCGCAACTAATGAAAAACTGTTTTTT.

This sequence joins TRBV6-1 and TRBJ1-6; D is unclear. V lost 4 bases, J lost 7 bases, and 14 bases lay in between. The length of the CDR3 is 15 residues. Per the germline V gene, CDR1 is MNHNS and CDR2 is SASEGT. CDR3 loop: CASSGLRETNSPLHF. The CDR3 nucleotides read TGTGCCAGCAGTGGACTCCGGGAGACAAATTCACCCCTCCACTTT.

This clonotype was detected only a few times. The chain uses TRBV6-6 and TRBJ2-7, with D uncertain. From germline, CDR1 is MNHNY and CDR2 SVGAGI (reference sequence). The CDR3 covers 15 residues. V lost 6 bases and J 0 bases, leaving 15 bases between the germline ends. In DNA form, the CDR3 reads TGTGCCAGCAGCCCCACAGCCCAGAGCTCCTACGAGCAGTACTTC. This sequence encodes CASSPTAQSSYEQYF.